Here is one T cell receptor beta chain with its context. Germline lookup yields CDR1 SGDLS and CDR2 YYNGEE. V lost 0 bases to trimming and J lost 1 base, with 9 bases between them. The CDR3 spans 15 residues. Repertoires were generated with immunoSEQ multiplex PCR, while TCRdb's copy carries only in-frame clones and drops some. In the table there are about 95,000 clones, roughly nine tenths of which are singletons. These data come from a study of OX40 agonist ivuxolimab in advanced cancers. Study summary: The treatment was a fully human IgG2 OX40 agonist, ivuxolimab.

The sequencing here drew on CD4+ or CD8+ T cells sorted from blood, taken in a trial of the OX40 agonist ivuxolimab. The clonotype originates from an adult with an advanced solid tumor such as melanoma, head and neck, liver or kidney cancer. The V call is TRBV9, the J call TRBJ2-3; D uncertain. This chain's CDR3 is CASSVVGTGTDTQYF. DNA of the CDR3: TGTGCCAGCAGCGTAGTCGGAACTGGCACAGATACGCAGTATTTT. The variable domain in full, completed from reference TRBV9 and TRBJ2-3, reads DSGVTQTPKHLITATGQRVTLRCSPRSGDLSVYWYQQSLDQGLQFLIQYYNGEERAKGNILERFSAQQFPDLHSELNLSSLELGDSALYFCASSVVGTGTDTQYFGPGTRLTVL.